This T cell receptor (beta chain) comes out of a study of persistence of HIV-infected CD4 T cells. Study at large: Multiple blood draws of up to roughly 200 mL, except two donors with single leukapheresis. Study findings and constraints: Proviral oligoclonality tracked with TCR oligoclonality within the same sorted cells. Antigen-responding cells were enriched for degenerate expanded CDR3beta sequences. Rare CMV-responding cells carrying HIV-1 proviruses were not analyzed separately for TCR.

Points on this clone: Its antigen remains unknown.

This CDR3 region has 11 residues. Looked up from germline, CDR1 is MDHEN and CDR2 is SYDVKM. Deletions cut 6 bases from V and 0 bases from J, with 2 bases between. Stimulation used approximately 9.5 ug/mL lysate from CMV-infected fibroblasts. Sorting of responding CD4+ T cells relied on upregulated CD40 ligand together with CD69. This was the immunoSEQ version 4 assay in survey mode. Only in-frame clones appear in the TCRdb table, and some are missing; sequencing was by immunoSEQ multiplex PCR. The sample has about 16,000 clones, less than 65% seen once. The clonotype comes from an adult woman with HIV who was CMV-seropositive. V usage is TRBV28 and J usage is TRBJ1-1; D uncertain. This specimen consisted of CD4+ T cells sorted from PBMCs after roughly 19-hour stimulation, obtained from a patient who received antiretroviral therapy. Here the CDR3 reads CASRLNTEAFF. CDR3 DNA sequence: TGTGCCAGCAGGCTGAACACTGAAGCTTTCTTT.